This entry concerns a single TCR beta chain. The target antigen is unknown. The germline V and J ends were trimmed by 5 bases and 4 bases, with 13 bases remaining between them. The CDR3 is 14 amino acids. CDR1 is LNHDA and CDR2 is SQIVND in the germline V gene (reference sequence). This sample was included in a study of metastatic and nonmetastatic thyroid tumors. The entire patient cohort was treatment-naive prior to thyroid surgery. The study, taken as a whole, reports: Reports indicated that malignant thyroid tumors showed significantly higher TCR beta diversity than benign nodules did, in blood and tumor.

TCRdb redid the clone calls on the PCR reads using MiXCR. This sample yields over 30,000 clones, of which 15% are seen a single time; under 20% belongs to the top ten. This TCR was sampled from a male donor with papillary thyroid cancer or a benign thyroid nodule (not recorded which). Some clones in this sample may be carry-over from other donors' samples. The V gene is TRBV19, the J gene TRBJ2-3, with D perhaps TRBD2 (6 bases). Sequenced: blood. Here the CDR3 reads CASSPRGSSDTQYF. CDR3 nucleotide sequence: TGTGCCAGTAGTCCACGGGGGAGTTCAGATACGCAGTATTTT. Together with reference TRBV19 and TRBJ2-3, the CDR3 gives the full variable domain: DGGITQSPKYLFRKEGQNVTLSCEQNLNHDAMYWYRQDPGQGLRLIYYSQIVNDFQKGDIAEGYSVSREKKESFPLTVTSAQKNPTAFYLCASSPRGSSDTQYFGPGTRLTVL.